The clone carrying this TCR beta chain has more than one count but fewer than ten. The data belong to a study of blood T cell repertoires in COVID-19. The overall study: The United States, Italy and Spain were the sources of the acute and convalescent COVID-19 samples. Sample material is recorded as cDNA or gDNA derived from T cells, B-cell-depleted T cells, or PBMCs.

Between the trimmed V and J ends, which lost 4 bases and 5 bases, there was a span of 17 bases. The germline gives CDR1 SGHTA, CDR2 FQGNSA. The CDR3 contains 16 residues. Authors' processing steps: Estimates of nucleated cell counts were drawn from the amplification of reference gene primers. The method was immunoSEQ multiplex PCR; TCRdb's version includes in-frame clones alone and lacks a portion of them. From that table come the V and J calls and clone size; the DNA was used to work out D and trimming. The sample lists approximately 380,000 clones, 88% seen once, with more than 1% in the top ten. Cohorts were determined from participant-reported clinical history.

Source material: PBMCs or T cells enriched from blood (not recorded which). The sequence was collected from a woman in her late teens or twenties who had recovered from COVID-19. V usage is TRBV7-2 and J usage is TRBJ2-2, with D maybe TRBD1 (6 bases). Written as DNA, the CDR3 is TGTGCCAGCAGCTGGGACATTGGTCTAGGGACCGGGGAGCTGTTTTTT. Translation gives CASSWDIGLGTGELFF.